The 22 T cell receptor beta chains below all came from one sample that was sequenced in a study of control samples from healthy donors and cancer patients. The method was immunoSEQ multiplex PCR; TCRdb's version includes in-frame clones alone and lacks a portion of them. The sample records over 20,000 clones, 82% being singletons. Sequencing used PBMCs. The origin of the receptors is a man in his 60s with colorectal cancer.

The count of this clone is one. The rearrangement uses TRBV5-6 and TRBJ2-1; 7 bases fit TRBD1. CDR3 length: 15 amino acids. V was clipped by 0 bases and J by 4 bases; unmatched bases: 4. Germline loops: CDR1 SGHDT, CDR2 YYEEEE. CDR3 in DNA: TGTGCCAGCAGCTTGGGGACAGGTTCATACAATGAGCAGTTCTTC. It encodes CASSLGTGSYNEQFF.

There are a few counts of this clone. The rearrangement uses TRBV5-4 and TRBJ2-2; D call uncertain. Trimming removed 4 bases at V and 6 bases at J, with 13 bases between. This CDR3 comprises 14 residues. The germline V gene has CDR1 SGHNT and CDR2 YYREEE (reference sequence). CDR3 residues: CASSTHSGPGELFF. The CDR3 DNA reads TGTGCCAGCAGCACACACTCCGGCCCCGGGGAGCTGTTTTTT.

This chain uses TRBV7-9 with TRBJ2-2; 12 bases match TRBD2. V lost 1 base and J lost 0; bases outside the gene matches: 3. There are 18 residues in the CDR3. CDR1 and CDR2 from the germline V gene are SEHNR and FQNEAQ (reference sequence). Here the CDR3 reads CASSLDTSGGPNTGELFF. In DNA form, the CDR3 reads TGTGCCAGCAGCTTAGATACTAGCGGGGGGCCGAACACCGGGGAGCTGTTTTTT. Supplemented by reference TRBV7-9 and TRBJ2-2, the full variable domain reads DTGVSQNPRHKITKRGQNVTFRCDPISEHNRLYWYRQTLGQGPEFLTYFQNEAQLEKSRLLSDRFSAERPKGSFSTLEIQRTEQGDSAMYLCASSLDTSGGPNTGELFFGEGSRLTVL.

CDR3 sequence (DNA): TGTGCCAGCAGCGGCGGACAGGGGAATGAGCAGTTCTTC. Its protein product is CASSGGQGNEQFF. The chain is built from TRBV7-7 and TRBJ2-1, with 9 bases fitting TRBD1. The V gene end was trimmed by 5 bases and the J gene end by 7 bases; junction bases not matched to a gene: 3. Germline CDR1 and CDR2: SSHAT and FNYEAQ (reference sequence). CDR3 length: 13 amino acids.

This chain connects TRBV7-2 to TRBJ2-4, with D possibly being TRBD2 (6 bases). The CDR3 runs 16 residues. V lost 1 base to trimming and J lost 3 bases, with 13 bases between them. Germline CDR1 is SGHTA and CDR2 is FQGNSA. CDR3 sequence reads: CASSLVAGTFKNIQYF. The CDR3 DNA reads as TGTGCCAGCAGCTTAGTCGCCGGGACTTTCAAAAACATTCAGTACTTC.

The chain couples TRBV5-1 to TRBJ1-3, with D unresolved. The V end was cut by 6 bases, the J end by 0 bases, with 13 bases between. Germline V lookup: CDR1 SGHRS, CDR2 YFSETQ. CDR3 length: 15 residues. This chain's CDR3 is CASTQTPNSGNTIYF. In DNA, the CDR3 is TGCGCCAGCACCCAGACACCAAACTCTGGAAACACCATATATTTT.

The CDR3 DNA reads TGTGCCAGCAGGGACTCGGGCGGGGGGGCCTGGAACGAGCAGTACTTC. Protein product: CASRDSGGGAWNEQYF. V and J are TRBV7-8 and TRBJ2-7; 9 positions agree with TRBD2. The CDR3 spans 16 residues. V gave up 6 bases and J gave up 5 bases; unmatched junction bases: 14. Germline CDR1 is SGHVS and CDR2 is FQNEAQ.

The chain uses TRBV19 and TRBJ2-1; 8 nucleotides match TRBD1. The length of the CDR3 is 15 residues. V dropped 4 bases and J dropped 6; count of bases not matched to a gene: 8. The V gene's germline CDR1 is LNHDA and CDR2 SQIVND (reference sequence). CDR3 protein: CASSSGQGLPNEQFF. CDR3 DNA: TGTGCCAGTAGTAGCGGACAGGGTTTGCCCAATGAGCAGTTCTTC. The complete variable domain, with remaining parts taken from reference TRBV19 and TRBJ2-1, reads DGGITQSPKYLFRKEGQNVTLSCEQNLNHDAMYWYRQDPGQGLRLIYYSQIVNDFQKGDIAEGYSVSREKKESFPLTVTSAQKNPTAFYLCASSSGQGLPNEQFFGPGTRLTVL.

The gene calls are TRBV15 and TRBJ2-1, with TRBD2 matching over 8 bases. CDR3 length: 16 residues. V lost 0 bases and J lost 8; bases outside the gene matches: 9. CDR1 and CDR2 from the germline V gene are LNHNV and YYDKDF (reference sequence). The CDR3: CATSRDLSGGVYEQFF. As DNA, the CDR3 is TGTGCCACCAGCAGAGATTTGAGCGGGGGTGTTTATGAGCAGTTCTTC.

This clone turned up a few times. The chain joins TRBV6-5 to TRBJ2-2, with 11 nucleotides matching TRBD2. J gave up 6 bases and V 7 bases, and 4 bases lay outside the gene matches. CDR3 length: 14 residues. Germline CDR1 is MNHEY and CDR2 is SVGAGI. The CDR3, as DNA: TGTGCCAGCATGGGGACTAGCGGCGCCGGGGAGCTGTTTTTT. Amino acid sequence: CASMGTSGAGELFF.

With respect to this clone: At the DNA level, this CDR3 is encoded by other sequences in the same sample as well. The chain links TRBV29-1 to TRBJ1-1, with D perhaps matching TRBD1 (5 bases). This CDR3 is 12 amino acids long. The germline V gene has CDR1 SQVTM and CDR2 ANQGSEA. The ends were cut back, 4 bases at V and 1 base at J, with 7 bases in the middle. DNA for the CDR3: TGCAGCGTTGGGACACCGAACACTGAAGCTTTCTTT. Its translation is CSVGTPNTEAFF.

This chain uses TRBV6-5 with TRBJ1-2; 8 nucleotides align to TRBD1. With V trimmed by 2 bases and J by 8 bases, 7 bases remained unmatched. The germline V gene encodes CDR1 MNHEY and CDR2 SVGAGI. The length of the CDR3 is 14 residues. CDR3 amino acids: CASSYHDRGGGYTF. The DNA for the CDR3 is TGTGCCAGCAGTTACCACGACAGGGGAGGAGGCTACACCTTC.

The chain combines TRBV9 with TRBJ1-3; perhaps TRBD1 as D (5 bases). V dropped 0 bases and J dropped 3 bases, with 7 bases sitting between them. Germline V gene lookup returns CDR1 SGDLS and CDR2 YYNGEE. The CDR3 loop spans 14 amino acids. The CDR3 protein is CASSVGGFGNTIYF. The CDR3 nucleotides are TGTGCCAGCAGCGTAGGGGGCTTTGGAAACACCATATATTTT.

The chain combines TRBV29-1 with TRBJ2-7; D gene ambiguous. The CDR3 covers 14 residues. Germline-derived CDR1 and CDR2 are SQVTM and ANQGSEA. V was pared by 5 bases and J by 2 bases, with 16 bases between. The CDR3 DNA is TGCAGCGTTCGATCTGGCAGGCCGCCCTACGAGCAGTACTTC. It encodes CSVRSGRPPYEQYF.

This chain uses TRBV19 with TRBJ1-6; 9 bases agree with TRBD1. The CDR3 consists of 14 residues. The germline gives CDR1 LNHDA, CDR2 SQIVND (reference sequence). With 3 bases clipped from V and 6 bases from J, the junction kept 0 bases outside the gene matches. This CDR3 is CASSMTGGNSPLHF. The CDR3, as DNA: TGTGCCAGTAGTATGACAGGGGGTAATTCACCCCTCCACTTT.

This sequence joins TRBV5-1 and TRBJ1-5; 10 bases agree with TRBD1. Trimming took 4 bases from V and 4 from J; bases not matched to a gene: 2. Germline values: CDR1 SGHRS, CDR2 YFSETQ. The CDR3 totals 14 residues. The CDR3 protein is CASSRGQGNQPQHF. The CDR3 DNA follows: TGCGCCAGCAGCCGGGGACAGGGGAATCAGCCCCAGCATTTT.

The rearrangement joins TRBV6-5 to TRBJ2-1; D perhaps matches TRBD2 (6 bases). V lost 7 bases and J 13 bases, leaving 23 bases between the germline ends. The CDR3 length is 14 residues. Per germline, CDR1 MNHEY and CDR2 SVGAGI. CDR3: CASTPYRETSRQFF. CDR3 DNA sequence: TGTGCCAGCACCCCCTACCGGGAAACTAGCCGACAGTTCTTC.

This clone was found a few times. This chain uses TRBV6-1 with TRBJ2-7, with no clear D. In germline, CDR1 is MNHNS, CDR2 SASEGT. Trimming took 2 bases from V and 2 from J, leaving 7 bases between them. CDR3 length: 13 residues. The CDR3 is CASSERDTYEQYV. CDR3 in DNA: TGTGCCAGCAGTGAACGTGACACCTACGAGCAGTACGTC.

V and J are TRBV11-2 and TRBJ2-2; 7 bases match TRBD2. Unmatched junction bases numbered 8, after V lost 6 bases and J lost 4 bases. This CDR3 region has 15 residues. Germline CDR1 and CDR2: SGHAT and FQNNGV. DNA of the CDR3: TGTGCCAGCAGTATGATAGCGGGCCTCACCGGGGAGCTGTTTTTT. It encodes CASSMIAGLTGELFF. Filled out from reference TRBV11-2 and TRBJ2-2, the complete variable domain reads EAGVAQSPRYKIIEKRQSVAFWCNPISGHATLYWYQQILGQGPKLLIQFQNNGVVDDSQLPKDRFSAERLKGVDSTLKIQPAKLEDSAVYLCASSMIAGLTGELFFGEGSRLTVL.

This clone was seen more than once but under ten times. The chain combines TRBV2 with TRBJ1-5; D unclear. CDR3 length: 15 amino acids. V shed 8 bases and J shed 6 bases, with 20 bases lying between them. The germline CDR1 and CDR2 sequences are SNHLY and FYNNEI. The CDR3 sequence is CASGPSAPAGQPQHF. CDR3 nucleotide sequence: TGTGCCAGCGGCCCTAGCGCACCGGCGGGTCAGCCCCAGCATTTT.

The chain links TRBV2 to TRBJ2-4; D gene unclear. CDR1 SNHLY and CDR2 FYNNEI come from the germline V gene. V lost 10 bases, J lost 3 bases, and 13 bases lay in between. The CDR3 is 13 amino acids. The CDR3: CANLRVGKNIQYF. In DNA form, the CDR3 reads TGTGCCAACTTGAGAGTTGGCAAAAACATTCAGTACTTC. Using reference TRBV2 and TRBJ2-4 for the parts outside the CDR3, the full variable domain is EPEVTQTPSHQVTQMGQEVILRCVPISNHLYFYWYRQILGQKVEFLVSFYNNEISEKSEIFDDQFSVERPDGSNFTLKIRSTKLEDSAMYFCANLRVGKNIQYFGAGTRLSVL.

This clone occurred a few times. The chain is built from TRBV5-4 and TRBJ2-7, with 7 bases fitting TRBD1. V shed 4 bases and J 1 base; nucleotides not matched to a gene: 8. CDR3 length: 15 amino acids. The V gene's germline CDR1 is SGHNT and CDR2 YYREEE (reference sequence). The CDR3 DNA is TGTGCCAGCAGCGGGGATCCGGGACAGTCCTACGAGCAGTACTTC. The encoded protein is CASSGDPGQSYEQYF.